This is a list of T cell receptor beta chains from one sample in a study of blood T cells in healthy people across ages. TCRdb reanalysed the 5' RACE reads using MiXCR and keeps one entry per CDR3 protein. The sample lists about 1.1 million distinct CDR3 sequences; about two fifths were seen once. The sequenced sample was blood. All receptors derive from a man aged 18 to 30 in good health. Each CDR3 is given without its conserved first and last residue. Rows give clone size only sometimes, using once, few, many, or a class for an expanded clone.

clone_size | v_call | cdr3_aa
few | TRBV20-1 | SAAGQGGLSDTQY
few | TRBV4-1 | ASSLLRGDTPNEQF
few | TRBV12-5 | ASGPPFRQPGGGMNTEAF
many | TRBV29-1 | SAAPGQGVRTDTQY
. | TRBV6-5 | ASCPGPLQLNEQF
few | TRBV9 | ASNLASGTQETQY
. | TRBV6-5 | ASSDPGAYNERF
. | TRBV24-1 | ATSDSSWRQGTDTQY
few | TRBV28 | ASSRGAEDLGNIQY
. | TRBV25-1 | ASSEPSRDSNYGYT
few | TRBV10-3 | AIKGSSGDYNEQF
. | TRBV28 | ASSLAGGPDEQF
. | TRBV5-5 | ASFPRDLGGIGYGYT
. | TRBV28 | ASSLIVGFSYNEQF
. | TRBV5-6 | AGSLDRGLNQPQH
. | TRBV12-3/TRBV12-4 | ASSFLYGGNQPQH
few | TRBV20-1 | SALVLGNTEAF
. | TRBV7-9 | ASSLEAAANTDTQY
many | TRBV4-3 | ASSQETVLANYGYT
few | TRBV7-9 | ASSLEGAANQPQH
few | TRBV5-1 | ASSSKPVDTGELF
. | TRBV7-2 | ASSLSDRVTYNEQF
. | TRBV10-3 | AISEIHGRTEAF
. | TRBV20-1 | SASRLAGGTDTQY
few | TRBV5-4 | ASSVGSSGSLTDTQY
. | TRBV4-2 | ASSQESGGATDTQY
. | TRBV11-3 | ASSSGANSWNEQY
few | TRBV12-3/TRBV12-4 | ASSSRGLGGELF
. | TRBV7-3 | ASSLVRSDGYT
once | TRBV7-2 | ASSRDREPTYGYT
. | TRBV7-9 | AGSLVSLSTDTQY
many | TRBV7-8 | ASSLKPNYGYT
. | TRBV5-1 | ASSLEEPGSYEQY
many | TRBV29-1 | SVEKTREETQY
many | TRBV7-2 | ASRLDMNTEAF
. | TRBV12-3/TRBV12-4 | ASSSSTNTGSSYNEQF
. | TRBV6-1 | ASSENRVNGYT
few | TRBV20-1 | SAPQPMNTEAF
. | TRBV7-9 | ASSPSDRERETQF
. | TRBV14 | ASSQGEQY
few | TRBV4-3 | ASSQEVTGQGFNYGYT
few | TRBV4-3 | ASSQDNEGLF
few | TRBV20-1 | SARLAGAQETQY
many | TRBV5-1 | ASSLISGEYNEQF
many | TRBV4-3 | ASSQDLGATGEQY
. | TRBV6-1 | ASGPDRANEQF
. | TRBV3-1 | ASSPSGGGTGELF
. | TRBV15 | ATSRRQRGDHQPQH
once | TRBV6-6 | AGSSGDSYEQY
. | TRBV12-3/TRBV12-4 | ASRRQEQETQY
few | TRBV4-2 | ASSILAGGANEQF
. | TRBV4-3 | ASSQGHPMGSYNSPLH
. | TRBV6-2/TRBV6-3 | ASSYGHEQF
. | TRBV20-1 | SARDEVNTEAF
few | TRBV12-3/TRBV12-4 | ASSSARQGRYEKLF